Described below is a single T cell receptor beta chain sequence and its context. A much larger clone sits a single nucleotide away, making a read error possible. This CDR3 is built from 13 residues. Per germline, CDR1 MDHEN and CDR2 SYDVKM. V lost 6 bases to trimming and J lost 2 bases; unmatched junction nucleotides: 3. The record originates from a study of T cells in Graves' hyperthyroidism and ophthalmopathy. Overall study context: Upon initial diagnosis and before any treatment, peripheral blood was collected.

Amplification yielded TCR beta CDR3 regions, with RNA transcripts as the source. Initially, a first-round RT-PCR of the TCR CDR3 employed the HTBI primer set. Each CDR3 protein gets one entry after TCRdb re-called the multiplex PCR reads with MiXCR. This sample has fewer than 700,000 distinct CDR3 sequences; approximately 17% occur once, and the top ten carry 15% to 20%. With duration under 3 months, ophthalmopathy was active: Clinical Activity Score at least 3, NOSPECS at least 4. Sample: blood. The TCR was taken from a woman under 30 with Graves' ophthalmopathy. The chain carries TRBV28 and TRBJ2-7; 8 nucleotides align to TRBD1. The CDR3, as DNA: TGTGCCAGCAGCCGGACAGGGCCCTACGAGCAGTACTTC. Amino acid sequence: CASSRTGPYEQYF.